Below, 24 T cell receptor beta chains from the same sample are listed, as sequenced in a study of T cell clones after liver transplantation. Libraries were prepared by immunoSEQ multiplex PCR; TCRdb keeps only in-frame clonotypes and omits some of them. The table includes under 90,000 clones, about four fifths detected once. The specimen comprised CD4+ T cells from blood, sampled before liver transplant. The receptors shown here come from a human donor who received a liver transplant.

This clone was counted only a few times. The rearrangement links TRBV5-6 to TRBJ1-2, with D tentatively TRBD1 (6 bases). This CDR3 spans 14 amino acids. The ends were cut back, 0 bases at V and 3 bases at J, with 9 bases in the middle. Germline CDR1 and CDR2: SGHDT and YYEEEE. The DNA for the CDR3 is TGTGCCAGCAGCTTGGACTACAGGGACTATGGCTACACCTTC. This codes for CASSLDYRDYGYTF.

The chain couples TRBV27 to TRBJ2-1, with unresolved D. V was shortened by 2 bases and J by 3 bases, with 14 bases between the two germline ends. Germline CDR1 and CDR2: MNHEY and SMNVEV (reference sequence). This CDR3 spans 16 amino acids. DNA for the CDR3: TGTGCCAGCAGTTTAAATCCGGGCTGGGGCTACAATGAGCAGTTCTTC. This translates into CASSLNPGWGYNEQFF.

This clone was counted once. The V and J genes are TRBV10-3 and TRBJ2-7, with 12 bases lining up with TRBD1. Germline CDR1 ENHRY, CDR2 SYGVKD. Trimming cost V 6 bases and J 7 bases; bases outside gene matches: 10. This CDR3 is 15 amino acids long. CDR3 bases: TGTGCCATCAGCGGGACAGGGGGCATGTGGCGAGAGCAGTACTTC. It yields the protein CAISGTGGMWREQYF.

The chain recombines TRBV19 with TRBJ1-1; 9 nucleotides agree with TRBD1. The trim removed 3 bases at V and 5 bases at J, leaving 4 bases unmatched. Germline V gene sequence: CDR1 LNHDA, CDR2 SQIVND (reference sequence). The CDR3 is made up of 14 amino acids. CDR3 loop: CASSIGQGSTEAFF. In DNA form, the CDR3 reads TGTGCCAGTAGTATCGGACAGGGGAGTACTGAAGCTTTCTTT. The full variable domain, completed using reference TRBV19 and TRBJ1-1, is DGGITQSPKYLFRKEGQNVTLSCEQNLNHDAMYWYRQDPGQGLRLIYYSQIVNDFQKGDIAEGYSVSREKKESFPLTVTSAQKNPTAFYLCASSIGQGSTEAFFGQGTRLTVV.

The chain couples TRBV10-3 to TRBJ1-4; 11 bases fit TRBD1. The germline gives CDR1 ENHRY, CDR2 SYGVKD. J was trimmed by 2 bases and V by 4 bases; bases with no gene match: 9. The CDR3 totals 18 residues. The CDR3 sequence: CAISATRTGGMTNEKLFF. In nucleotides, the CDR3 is TGTGCCATCAGTGCCACTCGGACAGGGGGCATGACTAATGAAAAACTGTTTTTT.

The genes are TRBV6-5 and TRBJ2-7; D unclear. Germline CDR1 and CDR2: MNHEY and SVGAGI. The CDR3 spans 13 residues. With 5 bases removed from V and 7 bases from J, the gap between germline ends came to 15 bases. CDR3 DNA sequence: TGTGCCAGCAGTGACAACGTTGGATGGGAGCAGTACTTC. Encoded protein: CASSDNVGWEQYF.

The CDR3 DNA is TGCAGCGTTGACCCCCCGGGCAGGGCCATCACAGATACGCAGTATTTT. It is translated as CSVDPPGRAITDTQYF. J is TRBJ2-3 and V is TRBV29-1; D may be TRBD1 (5 bases). Germline V gene data show CDR1 as SQVTM and CDR2 as ANQGSEA. V lost 3 bases, J lost 2 bases, and 18 bases lay in between. This CDR3 contains 16 residues.

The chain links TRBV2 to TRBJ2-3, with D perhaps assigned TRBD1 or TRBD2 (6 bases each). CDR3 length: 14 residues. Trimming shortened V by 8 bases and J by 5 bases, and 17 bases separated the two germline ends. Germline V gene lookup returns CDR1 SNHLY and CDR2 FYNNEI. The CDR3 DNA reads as TGTGCCAGCCGGCTGGGGGCGCGGGGAGATACGCAGTATTTT. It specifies CASRLGARGDTQYF.

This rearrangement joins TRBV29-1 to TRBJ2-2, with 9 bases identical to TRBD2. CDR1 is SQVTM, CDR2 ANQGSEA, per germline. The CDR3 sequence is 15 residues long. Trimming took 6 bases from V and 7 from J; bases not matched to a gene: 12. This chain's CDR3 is CSVKTLAGPNGELFF. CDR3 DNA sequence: TGCAGCGTGAAAACCCTAGCGGGACCTAACGGGGAGCTGTTTTTT.

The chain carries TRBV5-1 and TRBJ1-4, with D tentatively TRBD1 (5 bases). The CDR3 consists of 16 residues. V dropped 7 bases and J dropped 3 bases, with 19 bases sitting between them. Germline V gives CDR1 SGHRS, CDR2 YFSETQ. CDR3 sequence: CASSRPGGGSNEKLFF. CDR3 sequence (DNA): TGCGCCAGCTCCCGCCCGGGGGGGGGATCTAATGAAAAACTGTTTTTT. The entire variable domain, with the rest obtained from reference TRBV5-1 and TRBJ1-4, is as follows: KAGVTQTPRYLIKTRGQQVTLSCSPISGHRSVSWYQQTPGQGLQFLFEYFSETQRNKGNFPGRFSGRQFSNSRSEMNVSTLELGDSALYLCASSRPGGGSNEKLFFGSGTQLSVL.

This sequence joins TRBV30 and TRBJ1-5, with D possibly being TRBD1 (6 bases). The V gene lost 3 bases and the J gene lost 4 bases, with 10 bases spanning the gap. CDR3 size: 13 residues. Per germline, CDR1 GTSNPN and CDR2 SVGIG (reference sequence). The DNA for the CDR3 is TGTGCCTGGAGCCCACAGGGAAATCAGCCCCAGCATTTT. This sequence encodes CAWSPQGNQPQHF. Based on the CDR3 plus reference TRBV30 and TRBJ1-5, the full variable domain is SQTIHQWPATLVQPVGSPLSLECTVEGTSNPNLYWYRQAAGRGLQLLFYSVGIGQISSEVPQNLSASRPQDRQFILSSKKLLLSDSGFYLCAWSPQGNQPQHFGDGTRLSIL.

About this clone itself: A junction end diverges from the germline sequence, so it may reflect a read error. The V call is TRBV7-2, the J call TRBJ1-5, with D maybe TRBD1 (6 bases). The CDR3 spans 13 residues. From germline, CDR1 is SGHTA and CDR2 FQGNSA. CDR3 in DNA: TGTGCCAGCAGTTTAGGGGGTATGGGGCCCCAGCATTTT. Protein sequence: CASSLGGMGPQHF.

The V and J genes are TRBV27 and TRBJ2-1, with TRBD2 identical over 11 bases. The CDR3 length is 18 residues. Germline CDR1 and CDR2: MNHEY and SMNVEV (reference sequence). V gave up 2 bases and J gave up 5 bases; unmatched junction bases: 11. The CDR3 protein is CASSLPRLAGGRNNEQFF. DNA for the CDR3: TGTGCCAGCAGTTTACCCAGGCTAGCGGGAGGCCGCAACAATGAGCAGTTCTTC.

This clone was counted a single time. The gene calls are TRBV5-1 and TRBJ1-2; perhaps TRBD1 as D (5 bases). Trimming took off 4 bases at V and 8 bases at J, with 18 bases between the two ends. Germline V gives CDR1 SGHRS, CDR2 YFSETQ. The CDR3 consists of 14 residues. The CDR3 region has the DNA TGCGCCAGCAGCGAGACAGACCCCCGACGAGGCTACACCTTC. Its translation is CASSETDPRRGYTF.

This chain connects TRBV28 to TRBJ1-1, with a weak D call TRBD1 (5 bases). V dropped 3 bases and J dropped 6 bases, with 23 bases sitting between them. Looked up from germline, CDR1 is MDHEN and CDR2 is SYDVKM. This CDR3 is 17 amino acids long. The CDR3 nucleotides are TGTGCCAGCAGTTTGCTCCTGTATCGGTGGCAGGGCCCTGAAGCTTTCTTT. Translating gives CASSLLLYRWQGPEAFF.

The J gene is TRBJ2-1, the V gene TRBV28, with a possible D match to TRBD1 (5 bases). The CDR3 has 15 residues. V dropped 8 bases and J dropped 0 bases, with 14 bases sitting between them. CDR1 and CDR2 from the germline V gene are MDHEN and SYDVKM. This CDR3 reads CASPPGASSYNEQFF. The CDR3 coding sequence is TGTGCCAGCCCACCTGGGGCGAGCTCCTACAATGAGCAGTTCTTC.

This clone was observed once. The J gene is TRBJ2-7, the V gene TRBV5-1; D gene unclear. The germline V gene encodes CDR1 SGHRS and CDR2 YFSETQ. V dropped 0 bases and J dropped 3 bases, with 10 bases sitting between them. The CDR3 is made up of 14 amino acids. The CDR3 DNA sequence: TGCGCCAGCAGCTTGGAGGGATTATTCTACGAGCAGTACTTC. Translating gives CASSLEGLFYEQYF.

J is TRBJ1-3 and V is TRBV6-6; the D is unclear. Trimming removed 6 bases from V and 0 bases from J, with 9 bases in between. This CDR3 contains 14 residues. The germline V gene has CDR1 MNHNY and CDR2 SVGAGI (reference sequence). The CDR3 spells CASSKPSSGNTIYF. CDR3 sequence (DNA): TGTGCCAGCAGCAAACCGAGCTCTGGAAACACCATATATTTT.

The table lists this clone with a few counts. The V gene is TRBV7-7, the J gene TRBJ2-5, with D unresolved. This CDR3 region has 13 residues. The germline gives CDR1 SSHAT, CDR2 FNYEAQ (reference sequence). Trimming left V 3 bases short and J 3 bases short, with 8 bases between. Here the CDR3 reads CASSFDRKETQYF. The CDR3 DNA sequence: TGTGCCAGCAGCTTCGATCGTAAAGAGACCCAGTACTTC.

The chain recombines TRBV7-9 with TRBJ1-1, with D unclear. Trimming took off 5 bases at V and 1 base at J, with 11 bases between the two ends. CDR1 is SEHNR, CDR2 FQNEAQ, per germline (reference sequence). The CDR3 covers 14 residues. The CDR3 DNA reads TGTGCCAGCAGCCAAGAAGCCCGGAACACTGAAGCTTTCTTT. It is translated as CASSQEARNTEAFF.

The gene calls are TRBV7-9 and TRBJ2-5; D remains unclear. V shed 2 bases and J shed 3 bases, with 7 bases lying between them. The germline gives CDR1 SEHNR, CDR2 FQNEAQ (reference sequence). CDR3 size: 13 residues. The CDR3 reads CASSLRQKETQYF. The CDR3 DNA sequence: TGTGCCAGCAGCTTACGGCAGAAAGAGACCCAGTACTTC. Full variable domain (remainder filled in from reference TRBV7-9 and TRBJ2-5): DTGVSQNPRHKITKRGQNVTFRCDPISEHNRLYWYRQTLGQGPEFLTYFQNEAQLEKSRLLSDRFSAERPKGSFSTLEIQRTEQGDSAMYLCASSLRQKETQYFGPGTRLLVL.

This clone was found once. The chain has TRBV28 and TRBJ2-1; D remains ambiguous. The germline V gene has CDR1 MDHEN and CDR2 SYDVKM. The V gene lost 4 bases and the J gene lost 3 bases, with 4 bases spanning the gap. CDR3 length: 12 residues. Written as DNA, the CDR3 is TGTGCCAGCAGTTCCCTCTACAATGAGCAGTTCTTC. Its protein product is CASSSLYNEQFF.

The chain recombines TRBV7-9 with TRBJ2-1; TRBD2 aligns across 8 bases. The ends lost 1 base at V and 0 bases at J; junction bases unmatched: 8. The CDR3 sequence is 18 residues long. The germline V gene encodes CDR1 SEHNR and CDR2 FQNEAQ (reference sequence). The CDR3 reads CASSLGAGGLSSYNEQFF. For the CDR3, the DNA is TGTGCCAGCAGCTTAGGCGCGGGAGGCCTCAGCTCCTACAATGAGCAGTTCTTC.

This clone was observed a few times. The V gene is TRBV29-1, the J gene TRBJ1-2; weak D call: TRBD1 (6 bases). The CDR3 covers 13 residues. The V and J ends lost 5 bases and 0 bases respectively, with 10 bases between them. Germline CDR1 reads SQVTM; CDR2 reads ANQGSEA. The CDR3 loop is CSVSRTANYGYTF. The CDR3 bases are TGCAGCGTTTCGCGGACAGCTAACTATGGCTACACCTTC.